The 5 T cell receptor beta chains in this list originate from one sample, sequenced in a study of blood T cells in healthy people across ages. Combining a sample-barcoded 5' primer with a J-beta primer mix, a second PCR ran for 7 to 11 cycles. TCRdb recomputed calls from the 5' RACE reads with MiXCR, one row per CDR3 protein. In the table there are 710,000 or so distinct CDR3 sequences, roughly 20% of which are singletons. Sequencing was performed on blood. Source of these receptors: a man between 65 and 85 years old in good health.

The CDR3 nucleotides are TGTGCCAGCAGCCCCCGGACACGCCCGAATGAAAAACTGTTTTTT. Amino acids: CASSPRTRPNEKLFF. The chain carries TRBV12-3 or TRBV12-4 and TRBJ1-4; D possibly corresponds to TRBD1 (5 bases). V was clipped by 6 bases and J by 5 bases, with 16 bases between them. The CDR3 has 15 amino acids.

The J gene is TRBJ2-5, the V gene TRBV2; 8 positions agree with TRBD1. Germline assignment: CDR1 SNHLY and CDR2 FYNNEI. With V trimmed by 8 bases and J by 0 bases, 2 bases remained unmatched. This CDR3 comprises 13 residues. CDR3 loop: CASRTGYQETQYF. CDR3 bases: TGTGCCAGCCGGACAGGGTACCAAGAGACCCAGTACTTC. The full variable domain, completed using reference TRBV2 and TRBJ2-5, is EPEVTQTPSHQVTQMGQEVILRCVPISNHLYFYWYRQILGQKVEFLVSFYNNEISEKSEIFDDQFSVERPDGSNFTLKIRSTKLEDSAMYFCASRTGYQETQYFGPGTRLLVL.

In DNA, the CDR3 is TGCGCCAGCAGCTTGGAGGGGCCTGTGGATGAGCAGTTCTTC. Translating it yields CASSLEGPVDEQFF. The chain joins TRBV5-1 to TRBJ2-1; tentative D call: TRBD1 (5 bases). The V gene lost 0 bases and the J gene lost 8 bases, with 12 bases spanning the gap. Looked up from germline, CDR1 is SGHRS and CDR2 is YFSETQ. This CDR3 comprises 14 residues.

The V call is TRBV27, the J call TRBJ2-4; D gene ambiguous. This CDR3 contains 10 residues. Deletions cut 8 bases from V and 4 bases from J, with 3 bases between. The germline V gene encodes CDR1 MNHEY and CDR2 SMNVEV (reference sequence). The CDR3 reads CASGKNIQYF. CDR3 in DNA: TGTGCCAGCGGGAAAAACATTCAGTACTTC.

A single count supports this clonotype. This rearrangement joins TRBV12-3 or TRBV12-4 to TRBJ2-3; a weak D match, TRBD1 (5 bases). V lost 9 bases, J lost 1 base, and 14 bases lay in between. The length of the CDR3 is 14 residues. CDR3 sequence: CASKGLTRTDTQYF. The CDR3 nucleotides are TGTGCCAGTAAGGGGCTAACCCGCACAGATACGCAGTATTTT.